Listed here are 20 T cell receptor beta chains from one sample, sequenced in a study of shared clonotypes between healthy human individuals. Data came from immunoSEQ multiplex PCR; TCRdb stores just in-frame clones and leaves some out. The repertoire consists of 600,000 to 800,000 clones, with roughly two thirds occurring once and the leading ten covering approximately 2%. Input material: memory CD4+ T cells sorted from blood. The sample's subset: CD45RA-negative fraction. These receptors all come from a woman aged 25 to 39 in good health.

CDR3: CASSLTSGRGYDTQYF. The CDR3 DNA reads TGTGCCAGCAGCTTAACCAGCGGGAGAGGTTACGATACGCAGTATTTT. This rearrangement joins TRBV7-8 to TRBJ2-3; 8 nucleotides line up with TRBD2. The CDR3 extends over 16 amino acids. V trimming: 2 bases; J trimming: 6 bases; junction bases outside the gene matches: 10. Germline CDR1 and CDR2: SGHVS and FQNEAQ.

DNA of the CDR3: TGTGCCAGCAGCCCGGTGGGGGGCGTGACCCAGTACTTC. Translating gives CASSPVGGVTQYF. The V call is TRBV7-9, the J call TRBJ2-5; D possibly uses TRBD1 or TRBD2 (6 bases each). The CDR3 has 13 residues. With 5 bases removed from V and 7 bases from J, the gap between germline ends came to 14 bases. CDR1 is SEHNR and CDR2 is FQNEAQ in the germline V gene (reference sequence).

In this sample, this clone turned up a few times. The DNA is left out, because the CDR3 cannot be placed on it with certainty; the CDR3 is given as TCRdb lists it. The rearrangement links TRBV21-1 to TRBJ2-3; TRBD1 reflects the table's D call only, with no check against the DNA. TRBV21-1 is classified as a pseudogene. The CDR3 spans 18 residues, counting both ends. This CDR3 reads CASSKVGFGTGFTDTQYF.

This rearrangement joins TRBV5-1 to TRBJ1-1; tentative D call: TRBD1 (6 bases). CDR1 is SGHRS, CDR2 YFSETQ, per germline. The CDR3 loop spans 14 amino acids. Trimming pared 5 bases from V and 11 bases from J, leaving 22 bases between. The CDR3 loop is CASSAGDNRAGAFF. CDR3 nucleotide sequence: TGCGCCAGCAGTGCAGGGGATAACCGGGCTGGGGCTTTCTTT.

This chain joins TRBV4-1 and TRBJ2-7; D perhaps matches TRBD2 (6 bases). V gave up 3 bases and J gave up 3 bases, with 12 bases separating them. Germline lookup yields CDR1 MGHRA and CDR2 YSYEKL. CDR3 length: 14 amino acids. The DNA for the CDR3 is TGCGCCAGCAGCCAGGGCGGGATGAACTACGAGCAGTACTTC. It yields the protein CASSQGGMNYEQYF.

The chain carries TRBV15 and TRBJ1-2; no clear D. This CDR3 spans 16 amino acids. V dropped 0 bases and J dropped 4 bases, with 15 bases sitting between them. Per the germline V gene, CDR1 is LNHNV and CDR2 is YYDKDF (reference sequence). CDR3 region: CATSRDGWVYPYGYTF. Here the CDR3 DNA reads TGTGCCACCAGCAGAGATGGTTGGGTATACCCCTATGGCTACACCTTC.

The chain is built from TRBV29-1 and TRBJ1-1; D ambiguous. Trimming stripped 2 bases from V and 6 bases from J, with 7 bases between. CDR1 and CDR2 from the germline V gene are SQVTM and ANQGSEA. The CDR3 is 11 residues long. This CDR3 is CSVERAAEAFF. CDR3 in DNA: TGCAGCGTTGAACGGGCCGCTGAAGCTTTCTTT.

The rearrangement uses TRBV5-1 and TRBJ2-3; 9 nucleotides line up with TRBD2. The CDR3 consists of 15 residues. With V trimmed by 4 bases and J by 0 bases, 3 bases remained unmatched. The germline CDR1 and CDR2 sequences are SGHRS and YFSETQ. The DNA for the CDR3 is TGCGCCAGCAGCGAGAGCGGGAGGAGCACAGATACGCAGTATTTT. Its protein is CASSESGRSTDTQYF.

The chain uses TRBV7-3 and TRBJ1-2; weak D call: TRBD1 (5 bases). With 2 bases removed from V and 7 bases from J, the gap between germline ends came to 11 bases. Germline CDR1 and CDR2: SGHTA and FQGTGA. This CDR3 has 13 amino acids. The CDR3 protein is CASSLRQGRGYTF. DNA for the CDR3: TGTGCCAGCAGCTTACGCCAGGGACGTGGCTACACCTTC.

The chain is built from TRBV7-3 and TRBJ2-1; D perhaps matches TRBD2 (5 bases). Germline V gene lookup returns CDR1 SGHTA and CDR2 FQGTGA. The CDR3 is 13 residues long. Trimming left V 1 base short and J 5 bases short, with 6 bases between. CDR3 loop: CASSLIANNEQFF. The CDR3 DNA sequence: TGTGCCAGCAGCTTAATAGCGAACAATGAGCAGTTCTTC. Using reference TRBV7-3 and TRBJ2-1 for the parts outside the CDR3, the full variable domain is GAGVSQTPSNKVTEKGKYVELRCDPISGHTALYWYRQSLGQGPEFLIYFQGTGAADDSGLPNDRFFAVRPEGSVSTLKIQRTERGDSAVYLCASSLIANNEQFFGPGTRLTVL.

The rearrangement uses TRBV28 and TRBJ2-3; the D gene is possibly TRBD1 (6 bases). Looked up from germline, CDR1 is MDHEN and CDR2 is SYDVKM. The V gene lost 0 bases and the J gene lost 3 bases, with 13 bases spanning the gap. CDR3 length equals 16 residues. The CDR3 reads CASSLWDGRGTDTQYF. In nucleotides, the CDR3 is TGTGCCAGCAGTTTATGGGATGGCAGGGGAACAGATACGCAGTATTTT.

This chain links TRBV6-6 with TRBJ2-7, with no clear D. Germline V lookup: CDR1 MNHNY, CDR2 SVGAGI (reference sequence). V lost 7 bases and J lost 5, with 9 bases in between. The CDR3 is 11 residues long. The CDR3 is CASKALDEQYF. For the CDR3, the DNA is TGTGCCAGCAAGGCGTTGGACGAGCAGTACTTC.

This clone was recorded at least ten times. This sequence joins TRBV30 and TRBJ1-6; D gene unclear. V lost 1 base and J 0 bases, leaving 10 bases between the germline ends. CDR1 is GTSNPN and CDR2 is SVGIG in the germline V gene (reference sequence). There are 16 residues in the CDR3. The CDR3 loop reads CAWSAGTFSYNSPLHF. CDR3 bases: TGTGCCTGGAGTGCTGGCACTTTCTCCTATAATTCACCCCTCCACTTT.

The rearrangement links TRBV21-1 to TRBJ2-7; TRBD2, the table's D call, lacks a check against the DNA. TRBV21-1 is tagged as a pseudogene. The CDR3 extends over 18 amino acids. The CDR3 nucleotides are TGTGCCAGCAGCAAGGGCTCCATTGGGGGACTAGCGACCTACGAGCAGTACTTC. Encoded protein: CASSKGSIGGLATYEQYF.

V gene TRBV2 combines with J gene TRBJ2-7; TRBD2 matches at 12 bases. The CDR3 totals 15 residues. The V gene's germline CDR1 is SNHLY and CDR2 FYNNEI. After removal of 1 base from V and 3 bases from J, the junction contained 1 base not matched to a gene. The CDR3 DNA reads TGTGCCAGCAGTGAAGGGACTAGCGGGATCTACGAGCAGTACTTC. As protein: CASSEGTSGIYEQYF.

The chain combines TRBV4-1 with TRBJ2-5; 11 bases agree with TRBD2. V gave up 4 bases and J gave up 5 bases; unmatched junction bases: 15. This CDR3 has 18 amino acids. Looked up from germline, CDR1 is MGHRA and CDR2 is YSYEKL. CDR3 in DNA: TGCGCCAGCAGCCCGGGGGGACTAGCGGCCCTCCCTTTTGAGACCCAGTACTTC. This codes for CASSPGGLAALPFETQYF.

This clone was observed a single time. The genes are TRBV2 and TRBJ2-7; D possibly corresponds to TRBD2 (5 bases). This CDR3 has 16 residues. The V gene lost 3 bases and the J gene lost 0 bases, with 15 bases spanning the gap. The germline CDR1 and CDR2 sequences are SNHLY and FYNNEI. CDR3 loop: CASSESGIYISYEQYF. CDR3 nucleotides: TGTGCCAGCAGTGAGTCGGGGATTTATATCTCCTACGAGCAGTACTTC.

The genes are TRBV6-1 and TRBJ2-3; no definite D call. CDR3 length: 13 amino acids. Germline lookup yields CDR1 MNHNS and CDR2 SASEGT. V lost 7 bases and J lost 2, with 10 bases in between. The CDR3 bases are TGTGCCAGCACTGTGGGCTTCACAGATACGCAGTATTTT. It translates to CASTVGFTDTQYF.

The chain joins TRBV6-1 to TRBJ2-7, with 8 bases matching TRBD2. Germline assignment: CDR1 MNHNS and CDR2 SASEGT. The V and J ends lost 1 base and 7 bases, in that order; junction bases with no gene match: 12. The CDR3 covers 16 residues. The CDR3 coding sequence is TGTGCCAGCAGTGAAGACCCGACTAGCGCCCTCGAGGAGCAGTACTTC. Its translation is CASSEDPTSALEEQYF.

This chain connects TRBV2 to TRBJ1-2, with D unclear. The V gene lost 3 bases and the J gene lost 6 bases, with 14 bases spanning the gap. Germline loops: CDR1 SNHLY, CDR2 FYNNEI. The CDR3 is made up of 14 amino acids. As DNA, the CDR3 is TGTGCCAGCAGTGATCTCGCCTACCTACATGGCTACACCTTC. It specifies CASSDLAYLHGYTF. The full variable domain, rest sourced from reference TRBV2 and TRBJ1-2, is EPEVTQTPSHQVTQMGQEVILRCVPISNHLYFYWYRQILGQKVEFLVSFYNNEISEKSEIFDDQFSVERPDGSNFTLKIRSTKLEDSAMYFCASSDLAYLHGYTFGSGTRLTVV.